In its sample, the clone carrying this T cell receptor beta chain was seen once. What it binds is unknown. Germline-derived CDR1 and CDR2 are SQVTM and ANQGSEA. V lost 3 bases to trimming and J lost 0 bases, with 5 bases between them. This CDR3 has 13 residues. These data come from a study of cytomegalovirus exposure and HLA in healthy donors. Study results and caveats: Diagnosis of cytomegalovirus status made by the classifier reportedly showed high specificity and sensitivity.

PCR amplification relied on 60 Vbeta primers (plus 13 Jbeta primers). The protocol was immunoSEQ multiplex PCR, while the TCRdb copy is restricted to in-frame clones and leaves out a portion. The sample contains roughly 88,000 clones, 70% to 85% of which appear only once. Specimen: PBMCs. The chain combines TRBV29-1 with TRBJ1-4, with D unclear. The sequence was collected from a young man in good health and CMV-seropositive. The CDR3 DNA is TGCAGCGTTGAGGCAGCAACTAATGAAAAACTGTTTTTT. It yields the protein CSVEAATNEKLFF.